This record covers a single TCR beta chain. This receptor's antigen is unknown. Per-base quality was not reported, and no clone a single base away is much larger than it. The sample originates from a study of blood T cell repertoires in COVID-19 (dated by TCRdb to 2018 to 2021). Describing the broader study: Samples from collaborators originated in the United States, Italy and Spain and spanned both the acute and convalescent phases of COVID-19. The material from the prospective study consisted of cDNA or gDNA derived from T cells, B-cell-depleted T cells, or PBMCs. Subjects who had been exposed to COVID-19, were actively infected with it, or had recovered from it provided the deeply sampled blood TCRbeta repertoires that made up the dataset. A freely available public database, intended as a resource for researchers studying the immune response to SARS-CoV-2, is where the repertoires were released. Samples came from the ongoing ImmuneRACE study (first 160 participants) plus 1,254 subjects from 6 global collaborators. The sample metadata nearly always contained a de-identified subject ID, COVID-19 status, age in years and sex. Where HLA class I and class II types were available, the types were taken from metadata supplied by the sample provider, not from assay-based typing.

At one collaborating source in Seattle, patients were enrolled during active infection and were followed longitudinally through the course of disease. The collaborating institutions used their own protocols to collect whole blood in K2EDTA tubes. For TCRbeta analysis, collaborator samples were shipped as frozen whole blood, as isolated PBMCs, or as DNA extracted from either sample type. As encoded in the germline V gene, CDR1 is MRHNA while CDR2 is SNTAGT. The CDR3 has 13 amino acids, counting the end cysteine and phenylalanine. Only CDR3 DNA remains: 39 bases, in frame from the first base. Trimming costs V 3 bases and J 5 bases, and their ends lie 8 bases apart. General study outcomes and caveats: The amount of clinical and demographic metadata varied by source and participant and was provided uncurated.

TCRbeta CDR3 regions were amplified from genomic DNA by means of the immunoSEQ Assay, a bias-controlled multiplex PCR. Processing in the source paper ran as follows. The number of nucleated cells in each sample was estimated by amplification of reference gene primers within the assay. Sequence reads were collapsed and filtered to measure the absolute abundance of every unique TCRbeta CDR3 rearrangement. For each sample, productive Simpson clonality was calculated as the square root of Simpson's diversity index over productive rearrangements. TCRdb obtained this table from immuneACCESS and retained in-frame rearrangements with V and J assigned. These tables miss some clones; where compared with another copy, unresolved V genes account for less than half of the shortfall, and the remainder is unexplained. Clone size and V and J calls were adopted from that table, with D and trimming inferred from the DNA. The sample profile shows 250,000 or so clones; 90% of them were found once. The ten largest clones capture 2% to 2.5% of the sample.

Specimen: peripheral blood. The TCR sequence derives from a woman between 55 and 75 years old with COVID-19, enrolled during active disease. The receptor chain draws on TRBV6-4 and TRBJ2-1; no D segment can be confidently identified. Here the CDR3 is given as CASSDGENNEQFF. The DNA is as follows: TGTGCCAGCAGTGATGGAGAAAACAATGAGCAGTTCTTC.